This is a list of T cell receptor beta chains from one sample in a study of blood T cell repertoires in COVID-19. The method was immunoSEQ multiplex PCR; TCRdb's version includes in-frame clones alone and lacks a portion of them. The repertoire has 45,000 or so clones, around 75% of them found once; the top ten carry around 60%. The sample consisted of peripheral blood. These receptors all come from an elderly man with acute or convalescent COVID-19. CDR3s include the opening cysteine and the closing phenylalanine or tryptophan. The D gene is left open where the match is weak. Clone size is not always given. Where it is, it says once, few, many or a class for expanded clones.

CDR3 DNA,CDR3 protein,J gene,clone size,D gene,V gene
TGTGCCAGCAGTTCCACCGGGGGCTACGAGCAGTACTTC,CASSSTGGYEQYF,TRBJ2-7,once,-,TRBV27
TGTGCCAGCACCTTGACAGCAGCTAACTATGGCTACACCTTC,CASTLTAANYGYTF,TRBJ1-2,-,-,TRBV2
TGTGCCATCAGTGTAGCAGGGGGCGGGAAAGATACGCAGTATTTT,CAISVAGGGKDTQYF,TRBJ2-3,-,TRBD1,TRBV10-3
TGTGCCAGCAGCTTGAGGAGCGGGAGTAATAGGGTCAAAAACATTCAGTACTTC,CASSLRSGSNRVKNIQYF,TRBJ2-4,-,TRBD2,TRBV5-4
TGTGCCAGCATTAGCGGGAGGACAAATGAGCAGTTCTTC,CASISGRTNEQFF,TRBJ2-1,-,TRBD2,TRBV5-4
TGTGCCAGCAAGGACGGACAGGGGAGTACTCCTAGAGGTCCCCAGCATTTT,CASKDGQGSTPRGPQHF,TRBJ1-5,-,TRBD1,TRBV2
TGCGCCAGCAGCACCTCGAAAGGAGGAATCGGGGAGCTGTTTTTT,CASSTSKGGIGELFF,TRBJ2-2,-,-,TRBV4-3
TGTGCCAGCAGAAATAGGGACAGTCTGAACACTGAAGCTTTCTTT,CASRNRDSLNTEAFF,TRBJ1-1,once,TRBD1,TRBV2
TGTGCCAGCAGTTCACTAGCGGGAGGGTCCTACAATGAGCAGTTCTTC,CASSSLAGGSYNEQFF,TRBJ2-1,-,TRBD2,TRBV6-2/TRBV6-3
TGTGCCAGCAGCCGGGGAAGAACCAATCAGCCCCAGCATTTT,CASSRGRTNQPQHF,TRBJ1-5,-,-,TRBV6-6
TGCGCCAGCAGCTCGGGACTAGCGGGAACCGAGCAGTTCTTC,CASSSGLAGTEQFF,TRBJ2-1,-,TRBD2,TRBV5-1
TGTGCCAGCTCACGACGGTCAGGCGAGGGCGGGGAGCTGTTTTTT,CASSRRSGEGGELFF,TRBJ2-2,once,-,TRBV18
TGTGCCACCAAAGCGGGAGGGCCAAATGAGCAGTTCTTC,CATKAGGPNEQFF,TRBJ2-1,few,TRBD2,TRBV10-3
TGTGCCACCAGTCAAGGGGGCACTAATGAAAAACTGTTTTTT,CATSQGGTNEKLFF,TRBJ1-4,-,TRBD1,TRBV24-1
TGTGCCAGCAGCCCCCAGGCCCTTAGCAATCAGCCCCAGCATTTT,CASSPQALSNQPQHF,TRBJ1-5,-,-,TRBV5-8
TGTGCCAGCAGTTACTCGGGGGCAAGAGAAAAACTGTTTTTT,CASSYSGAREKLFF,TRBJ1-4,-,-,TRBV6-5
TGTGCCAGCAGCTCGGGACTCAGGGTTCAAGAGACCCAGTACTTC,CASSSGLRVQETQYF,TRBJ2-5,-,-,TRBV6-2/TRBV6-3
TGTGCCAGCAGTTTGGGACTAGCGGGAGGTGCCGGGGAGCTGTTTTTT,CASSLGLAGGAGELFF,TRBJ2-2,few,TRBD2,TRBV28
TGTGCCAGTTCTAGCGCTCTTACAGAACACGAGCAGTACTTC,CASSSALTEHEQYF,TRBJ2-7,-,-,TRBV19
TGTGCCAGCAGTGGAGGACTAGCGGGCGCTTTGAACACCGGGGAGCTGTTTTTT,CASSGGLAGALNTGELFF,TRBJ2-2,-,TRBD2,TRBV6-1
TGTGCCTGGAGTCAAGGACAGGTCAATCAGCCCCAGCATTTT,CAWSQGQVNQPQHF,TRBJ1-5,-,TRBD1,TRBV30
TGTGCCACCTGGACAGAAGATACGCAGTATTTT,CATWTEDTQYF,TRBJ2-3,-,-,TRBV24-1
TGTGCCATCGGGACTAGCGTCTTGAACAGTGTCGGGGAGCTGTTTTTT,CAIGTSVLNSVGELFF,TRBJ2-2,few,TRBD2,TRBV10-3
TGTGCCAGCAGTTTATACGGATTTAGCGGGAGGGCCTCCGAGCAGTACTTC,CASSLYGFSGRASEQYF,TRBJ2-7,-,TRBD2,TRBV28
TGTGCCAGCAGCCGGAAGAGGACAGTTAACACCGGGGAGCTGTTTTTT,CASSRKRTVNTGELFF,TRBJ2-2,-,-,TRBV5-6
TGTGCCAGCAGTCCCGGACTAGCGGGCAATGAGCAGTTCTTC,CASSPGLAGNEQFF,TRBJ2-1,-,TRBD2,TRBV27
TGTGCCAGCCGACTAACAGGGGGAAAAACTGAAGCTTTCTTT,CASRLTGGKTEAFF,TRBJ1-1,-,TRBD1,TRBV18
TGTGCCAGCAGTCTCCTAGAGACCCAGTACTTC,CASSLLETQYF,TRBJ2-5,once,-,TRBV12-3/TRBV12-4
TGTGCCACCAGCAGAGATAAAGGGGCCAATCAGCCCCAGCATTTT,CATSRDKGANQPQHF,TRBJ1-5,-,-,TRBV15
TGTGCCAGCAGCTACTACGAGCAGTACTTC,CASSYYEQYF,TRBJ2-7,few,-,TRBV3-1/TRBV3-2
TGTGCCAGCAGTGACGGCAGGGAGGGCTATGGCTACACCTTC,CASSDGREGYGYTF,TRBJ1-2,-,-,TRBV2
TGTGCCAGCAGTGGGGATAGCGGGCTTGAGCAGTTCTTC,CASSGDSGLEQFF,TRBJ2-1,-,TRBD2,TRBV25-1
TGTGCCAGCAGTCGCCTGGACAGGGCGAACTATGGCTACACCTTC,CASSRLDRANYGYTF,TRBJ1-2,many,TRBD1,TRBV3-1/TRBV3-2
TGTGCCAGCAGTACCTCAGGGGAACCAGGCTATGGCTACACCTTC,CASSTSGEPGYGYTF,TRBJ1-2,-,-,TRBV28
TGCAGCGTTGGTTGGACTAGTCGCGAGCAGTACTTC,CSVGWTSREQYF,TRBJ2-7,few,TRBD2,TRBV29-1
TGTGCCAGCAGCTTAACGACAGGCGGCTACACCTTC,CASSLTTGGYTF,TRBJ1-2,once,-,TRBV7-9
TGCGCCAGCAGCATGCCGGGACAGGGAATCAGGAACACTGAAGCTTTCTTT,CASSMPGQGIRNTEAFF,TRBJ1-1,few,TRBD1,TRBV5-1
TGTGCCAGCTCACCTACAACTACCCAGGAGACCCAGTACTTC,CASSPTTTQETQYF,TRBJ2-5,few,-,TRBV18
TGTGCCAGCAGCTTAGCTACCTCCTACGAGCAGTACTTC,CASSLATSYEQYF,TRBJ2-7,-,-,TRBV11-2
TGTGCCAGCAGCTTAAATAGCGGGACGGCCTACGAGCAGTACTTC,CASSLNSGTAYEQYF,TRBJ2-7,-,TRBD2,TRBV7-3
TGTGCCAGCAGCGTAGCTCCGACAGCTAACACTGAAGCTTTCTTT,CASSVAPTANTEAFF,TRBJ1-1,once,-,TRBV9
TGCAGTGCTAGTAGGATGAGCGGGTCTTTAGAGCAGTACTTC,CSASRMSGSLEQYF,TRBJ2-7,once,-,TRBV20-1
TGCAGCGCCGGACAGGGGTTAGCCAAAAACATCCAGTACTTC,CSAGQGLAKNIQYF,TRBJ2-4,-,TRBD1,TRBV29-1
TGTGCCAGCAGTCCGAGCGGGAGACCCTACAATGAGCAGTTCTTC,CASSPSGRPYNEQFF,TRBJ2-1,-,TRBD2,TRBV28
TGTGCCAGCAGTTCCCCAGGGGATTATGGCTACACCTTC,CASSSPGDYGYTF,TRBJ1-2,-,-,TRBV28
TGTGCCAGCAGCTTTCGAGAGACCCAGTACTTC,CASSFRETQYF,TRBJ2-5,-,-,TRBV13